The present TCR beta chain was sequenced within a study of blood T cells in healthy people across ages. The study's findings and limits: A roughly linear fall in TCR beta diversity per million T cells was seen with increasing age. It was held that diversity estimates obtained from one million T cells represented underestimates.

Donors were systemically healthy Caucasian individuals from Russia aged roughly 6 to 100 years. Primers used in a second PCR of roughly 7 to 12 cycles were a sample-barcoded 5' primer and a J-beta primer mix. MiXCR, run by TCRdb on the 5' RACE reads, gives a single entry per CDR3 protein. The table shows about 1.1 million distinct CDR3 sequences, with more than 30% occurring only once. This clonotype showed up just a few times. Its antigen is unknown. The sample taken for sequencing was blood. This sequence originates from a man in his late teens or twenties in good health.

As DNA, the CDR3 is TGTGCCAGCAGACTAAACCTGAACACTGAAGCTTTCTTT. Its protein is CASRLNLNTEAFF. The V and J genes are TRBV7-2 and TRBJ1-1; D uncertain. This CDR3 comprises 13 residues. V gave up 6 bases and J gave up 0 bases, with 8 bases separating them. Germline loops: CDR1 SGHTA, CDR2 FQGNSA.